This T cell receptor beta chain was observed in a study of blood T cell repertoires in COVID-19. Patients in Seattle were enrolled during active infection, then followed longitudinally. Method: immunoSEQ multiplex PCR; TCRdb's copy keeps in-frame clones and lacks some. The sample consists of about 370,000 clones, 80% to 90% of them appearing once. Trimming left V 7 bases short and J 4 bases short, with 19 bases between. Germline CDR1 reads SNHLY; CDR2 reads FYNNEI. This CDR3 is 15 amino acids long. This chain links TRBV2 with TRBJ1-2, with a possible D match to TRBD1 (6 bases). The source material was peripheral blood. The sequence was obtained from a woman in her 30s with COVID-19, enrolled during active disease. Written as DNA, the CDR3 is TGTGCCAGCACATTTCAGGGGCAGGGTGGCTATGGCTACACCTTC. Encoded protein: CASTFQGQGGYGYTF.